The present T cell receptor (beta chain) was sequenced within a study of regulatory T cells in long-lasting Graves disease. Arm-PCR with iRepertoire HTBI primers amplified the CDR3 regions for these TCR beta libraries. MiXCR, applied by TCRdb to the multiplex PCR reads, yields one record per CDR3 protein. The sample has 550,000 or so distinct CDR3 sequences, about 11% seen once. Stated time point: newly diagnosed GD, antithyroid drugs for less than 3 months. The authors made the TCR library using RNA they extracted from PBMCs. The germline gives CDR1 SGHTA, CDR2 FQGNSA. The CDR3 spans 16 residues. V dropped 3 bases and J dropped 9 bases, with 18 bases sitting between them. In this sample, this clonotype turned up many times. This same sample was also taken into another study, of T cells in Graves' hyperthyroidism and ophthalmopathy.

The sample was peripheral blood mononuclear cells (PBMCs), taken at new diagnosis, from a patient treated with antithyroid drugs. The TCR originated in a young woman with Graves disease. V is TRBV7-2 and J is TRBJ1-6; possible D gene TRBD1, 5 bases. CDR3 coding DNA: TGTGCCAGCAGCTTCGGGCGGGACCCTGGGGGTTCACCCCTCCACTTT. Protein: CASSFGRDPGGSPLHF.